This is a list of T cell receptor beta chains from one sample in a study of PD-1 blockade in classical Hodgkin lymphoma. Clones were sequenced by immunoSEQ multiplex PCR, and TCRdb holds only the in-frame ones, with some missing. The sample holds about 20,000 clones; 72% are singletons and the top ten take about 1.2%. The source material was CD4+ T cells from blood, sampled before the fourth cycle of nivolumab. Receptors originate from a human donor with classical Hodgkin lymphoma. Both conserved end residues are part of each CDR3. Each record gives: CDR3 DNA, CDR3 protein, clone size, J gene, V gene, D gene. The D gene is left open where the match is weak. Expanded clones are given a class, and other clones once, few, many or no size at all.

cdr3_nt: TGTGCCAGCAGCTTTTTTTCGGCAGGCCGCGCGGGAGATACGCAGTATTTT
cdr3_aa: CASSFFSAGRAGDTQYF
clone_size: few
j_call: TRBJ2-3
v_call: TRBV5-6
d_call: .

cdr3_nt: TGCGCCAGCAGCTTGTCGGGACAGGGGGCGAACACTGAAGCTTTCTTT
cdr3_aa: CASSLSGQGANTEAFF
clone_size: .
j_call: TRBJ1-1
v_call: TRBV5-1
d_call: TRBD1

cdr3_nt: TGTGCCAGCAGCCCCTACGGACAGGGGTCCAATGAGCAGTTCTTC
cdr3_aa: CASSPYGQGSNEQFF
clone_size: .
j_call: TRBJ2-1
v_call: TRBV7-2
d_call: TRBD1

cdr3_nt: TGTGCCATCAGGGCTAGCGGGGGGAACCAAGAGACCCAGTACTTC
cdr3_aa: CAIRASGGNQETQYF
clone_size: .
j_call: TRBJ2-5
v_call: TRBV10-3
d_call: TRBD2

cdr3_nt: TGTGCCAGCAGCATGCCGGGCCTTACCTACAATGAGCAGTTCTTC
cdr3_aa: CASSMPGLTYNEQFF
clone_size: .
j_call: TRBJ2-1
v_call: TRBV28
d_call: .

cdr3_nt: TGTGCCAGTAGTACCTGGAGGGGTTCTGGCACCGGGGAGCTGTTTTTT
cdr3_aa: CASSTWRGSGTGELFF
clone_size: .
j_call: TRBJ2-2
v_call: TRBV19
d_call: .

cdr3_nt: TGTGCCAGCTCACCAAGCGGTTTTAGCCGCCTCGGGACAGGGGGTTACGAGCAGTACTTC
cdr3_aa: CASSPSGFSRLGTGGYEQYF
clone_size: .
j_call: TRBJ2-7
v_call: TRBV18
d_call: TRBD1

cdr3_nt: TGTGCCAGCAGTCATTGGGACAGGAGAAAAGAGACCCAGTACTTC
cdr3_aa: CASSHWDRRKETQYF
clone_size: .
j_call: TRBJ2-5
v_call: TRBV27
d_call: TRBD1

cdr3_nt: TGTGCCAGCAGCCAAACAGGGGGTGAAAAACTGTTTTTT
cdr3_aa: CASSQTGGEKLFF
clone_size: .
j_call: TRBJ1-4
v_call: TRBV4-2
d_call: TRBD1

cdr3_nt: TGCAGCGTTCGGGGGGGCAGCGGTCCCTACGAGCAGTACTTC
cdr3_aa: CSVRGGSGPYEQYF
clone_size: .
j_call: TRBJ2-7
v_call: TRBV29-1
d_call: TRBD2

cdr3_nt: TGTGCCAGCAGTCCAAGCTGGGCGGGCAATCAGCCCCAGCATTTT
cdr3_aa: CASSPSWAGNQPQHF
clone_size: few
j_call: TRBJ1-5
v_call: TRBV2
d_call: .

cdr3_nt: TGTGCCAGCAGTGACCCAGGGCAGACTTACACTGAAGCTTTCTTT
cdr3_aa: CASSDPGQTYTEAFF
clone_size: .
j_call: TRBJ1-1
v_call: TRBV2
d_call: .

cdr3_nt: TGTGCCAGCAGCGTAGGTCCCAGGTTAGGTTCCACTGAAGCTTTCTTT
cdr3_aa: CASSVGPRLGSTEAFF
clone_size: .
j_call: TRBJ1-1
v_call: TRBV9
d_call: .

cdr3_nt: TGCGCCAGCAGCTTGAGGGCGGGACCCACTGAAGCTTTCTTT
cdr3_aa: CASSLRAGPTEAFF
clone_size: .
j_call: TRBJ1-1
v_call: TRBV5-1
d_call: .

cdr3_nt: TGTGCCAGTAGCGATAGCCGGGGTTACACAGATACGCAGTATTTT
cdr3_aa: CASSDSRGYTDTQYF
clone_size: .
j_call: TRBJ2-3
v_call: TRBV19
d_call: .

cdr3_nt: TGTGCCAGTAGTATTAGCTCAACTAATGAAAAACTGTTTTTT
cdr3_aa: CASSISSTNEKLFF
clone_size: few
j_call: TRBJ1-4
v_call: TRBV19
d_call: .

cdr3_nt: TGTGCCAGCAGCTGGCGGGCTAGCACAGATACGCAGTATTTT
cdr3_aa: CASSWRASTDTQYF
clone_size: .
j_call: TRBJ2-3
v_call: TRBV7-9
d_call: .

cdr3_nt: TGTGCCAGCTCACCACAACAGGGGGCGCCCGGGGAGCTGTTTTTT
cdr3_aa: CASSPQQGAPGELFF
clone_size: .
j_call: TRBJ2-2
v_call: TRBV18
d_call: TRBD1

cdr3_nt: TGTGCCAGTAGCTCACGGATCAGGGACACTGAAGCTTTCTTT
cdr3_aa: CASSSRIRDTEAFF
clone_size: .
j_call: TRBJ1-1
v_call: TRBV19
d_call: .

cdr3_nt: TGTGCCAGCAGCTTAGCAGGGAGAGGACAGGGCGGCTACACCTTC
cdr3_aa: CASSLAGRGQGGYTF
clone_size: .
j_call: TRBJ1-2
v_call: TRBV7-2
d_call: TRBD1

cdr3_nt: TGTGCCAGCAGCTTTAAGTTACCACAAGAGACCCAGTACTTC
cdr3_aa: CASSFKLPQETQYF
clone_size: once
j_call: TRBJ2-5
v_call: TRBV11-2
d_call: .

cdr3_nt: TGTGCCACCCGAAAGACAGGAACAGAAGGCTACACCTTC
cdr3_aa: CATRKTGTEGYTF
clone_size: .
j_call: TRBJ1-2
v_call: TRBV19
d_call: .

cdr3_nt: TGCGCCAGCAGCTTACATATGACAGTAACTAGCACGGATACGCAGTATTTT
cdr3_aa: CASSLHMTVTSTDTQYF
clone_size: .
j_call: TRBJ2-3
v_call: TRBV5-1
d_call: .

cdr3_nt: TGTGCCAGCAGCCGGGGGGGGACTAGCGGTGAGCAGTTCTTC
cdr3_aa: CASSRGGTSGEQFF
clone_size: .
j_call: TRBJ2-1
v_call: TRBV6-5
d_call: TRBD2

cdr3_nt: TGTGCCAGTAGTCGGGGCGGCAATCAGCCCCAGCATTTT
cdr3_aa: CASSRGGNQPQHF
clone_size: .
j_call: TRBJ1-5
v_call: TRBV19
d_call: .

cdr3_nt: TGTGCCAGCAGTTACGAGACAGGGACTGGAAACACCATATATTTT
cdr3_aa: CASSYETGTGNTIYF
clone_size: .
j_call: TRBJ1-3
v_call: TRBV6-6
d_call: TRBD1

cdr3_nt: TGCGCCAGCAGCTTACTAGCGGGGGGCTACAATGAGCAGTTCTTC
cdr3_aa: CASSLLAGGYNEQFF
clone_size: .
j_call: TRBJ2-1
v_call: TRBV5-1
d_call: TRBD2

cdr3_nt: TGTGCCAGCAGCTTTAGCCCTCGGGACCGAACCTTTTACTTC
cdr3_aa: CASSFSPRDRTFYF
clone_size: .
j_call: TRBJ2-7
v_call: TRBV7-3
d_call: .

cdr3_nt: TGTGCCAGCAGCTCCAACCGGGACAGGACTAATGAAAAACTGTTTTTT
cdr3_aa: CASSSNRDRTNEKLFF
clone_size: .
j_call: TRBJ1-4
v_call: TRBV7-2
d_call: TRBD1

cdr3_nt: TGTGCCAGCAGACCCGGACAGTTCGCTGAGCAGTTCTTC
cdr3_aa: CASRPGQFAEQFF
clone_size: .
j_call: TRBJ2-1
v_call: TRBV28
d_call: .

cdr3_nt: TGTGCCATCAGTGTTGGACGGACGACAGATACGCAGTATTTT
cdr3_aa: CAISVGRTTDTQYF
clone_size: once
j_call: TRBJ2-3
v_call: TRBV10-3
d_call: .

cdr3_nt: TGTGCCAGCAGCCCTCCCTGGGGCAAGAAGTCCTATAATTCACCCCTCCACTTT
cdr3_aa: CASSPPWGKKSYNSPLHF
clone_size: .
j_call: TRBJ1-6
v_call: TRBV5-8
d_call: .

cdr3_nt: TGTGCCAGCAGCTTCCGACAACTACTAAACACCGGGGAGCTGTTTTTT
cdr3_aa: CASSFRQLLNTGELFF
clone_size: .
j_call: TRBJ2-2
v_call: TRBV4-2
d_call: .

cdr3_nt: TGTGCCAGCAGGACTCCTCCCGACGGATCACCCCTCCACTTT
cdr3_aa: CASRTPPDGSPLHF
clone_size: few
j_call: TRBJ1-6
v_call: TRBV6-5
d_call: .

cdr3_nt: TGTGCCAGTAGTATAGGTTTTAAGACTGAAGCTTTCTTT
cdr3_aa: CASSIGFKTEAFF
clone_size: .
j_call: TRBJ1-1
v_call: TRBV19
d_call: .

cdr3_nt: TGTGCCAGCAGTACGGAGAATGCGGGCGAGCAGTACTTC
cdr3_aa: CASSTENAGEQYF
clone_size: few
j_call: TRBJ2-7
v_call: TRBV2
d_call: .

cdr3_nt: TGTGCCAGCAGCCCCACGGGACAGTCCTACAATGAGCAGTTCTTC
cdr3_aa: CASSPTGQSYNEQFF
clone_size: .
j_call: TRBJ2-1
v_call: TRBV9
d_call: TRBD1

cdr3_nt: TGTGCCAGTAGTATTAACGGACAGGGAGGACTTCAGCCCCAGCATTTT
cdr3_aa: CASSINGQGGLQPQHF
clone_size: few
j_call: TRBJ1-5
v_call: TRBV19
d_call: TRBD1

cdr3_nt: TGTGCCAGCAGTGAACACAGGGTTTCCACAGATACGCAGTATTTT
cdr3_aa: CASSEHRVSTDTQYF
clone_size: few
j_call: TRBJ2-3
v_call: TRBV2
d_call: .

cdr3_nt: TGCGCCAGCAGCCAAGATCTCGGCGGGGAGCTGTTTTTT
cdr3_aa: CASSQDLGGELFF
clone_size: .
j_call: TRBJ2-2
v_call: TRBV4-3
d_call: .

cdr3_nt: TGCGCCAGCAGCCCCCGGGACGGACGAAACACCGGGGAGCTGTTTTTT
cdr3_aa: CASSPRDGRNTGELFF
clone_size: .
j_call: TRBJ2-2
v_call: TRBV4-1
d_call: .

cdr3_nt: TGCGCCAGCAGCTCAGGGGTTGGGACAGTGAACACTGAAGCTTTCTTT
cdr3_aa: CASSSGVGTVNTEAFF
clone_size: .
j_call: TRBJ1-1
v_call: TRBV5-1
d_call: TRBD1

cdr3_nt: TGTGCCAGCAGTGAAGAGTGCCAGGGGGGATCTATAGCGGGTCAGCCCCAGCATTTT
cdr3_aa: CASSEECQGGSIAGQPQHF
clone_size: .
j_call: TRBJ1-5
v_call: TRBV2
d_call: TRBD1

cdr3_nt: TGTGCCAGCAGCTTAAAATTGCCTTTTTCGGGCTATGGCTACACCTTC
cdr3_aa: CASSLKLPFSGYGYTF
clone_size: .
j_call: TRBJ1-2
v_call: TRBV7-2
d_call: .

cdr3_nt: TGTGCCTGGAGTGTTTCTGGGGGTATAGGTGGCGAGCAGTACTTC
cdr3_aa: CAWSVSGGIGGEQYF
clone_size: .
j_call: TRBJ2-7
v_call: TRBV30
d_call: .

cdr3_nt: TGTGCCAGCAGCTTTACAGGACGGGTGGGCCAGCCCCAGCATTTT
cdr3_aa: CASSFTGRVGQPQHF
clone_size: .
j_call: TRBJ1-5
v_call: TRBV5-8
d_call: .

cdr3_nt: TGCGCCAGCAGCGGGGTTTTAGCCAAAAACATTCAGTACTTC
cdr3_aa: CASSGVLAKNIQYF
clone_size: .
j_call: TRBJ2-4
v_call: TRBV10-2
d_call: .

cdr3_nt: TGTGCCAGCACAAGGGGAGGGGGCGCTTATTTTAATGGCTACACCTTC
cdr3_aa: CASTRGGGAYFNGYTF
clone_size: .
j_call: TRBJ1-2
v_call: TRBV27
d_call: TRBD1

cdr3_nt: TGTGCCAGTAGTATAGTTGGGACAGGGGATCAGCCCCAGCATTTT
cdr3_aa: CASSIVGTGDQPQHF
clone_size: .
j_call: TRBJ1-5
v_call: TRBV19
d_call: TRBD1

cdr3_nt: TGTGCCAGCAGCCCGGGACAGGGGGTAACAGATACGCAGTATTTT
cdr3_aa: CASSPGQGVTDTQYF
clone_size: .
j_call: TRBJ2-3
v_call: TRBV7-3
d_call: TRBD1

cdr3_nt: TGTGCTACCACTTCTTTGGGGGAAAACTACGAGCAGTACTTC
cdr3_aa: CATTSLGENYEQYF
clone_size: once
j_call: TRBJ2-7
v_call: TRBV6-6
d_call: .

cdr3_nt: TGTGCCAGCAGCGCCGGGAGGGGGAGCAATCAGCCCCAGCATTTT
cdr3_aa: CASSAGRGSNQPQHF
clone_size: few
j_call: TRBJ1-5
v_call: TRBV7-2
d_call: .

cdr3_nt: TGTGCCAGCAGCTTGGGACCCCTCAATGAGCAGTTCTTC
cdr3_aa: CASSLGPLNEQFF
clone_size: .
j_call: TRBJ2-1
v_call: TRBV11-3
d_call: .

cdr3_nt: TGTGCCAGCAGCTTAAGCCAGCAAACCGAGCAGTACTTC
cdr3_aa: CASSLSQQTEQYF
clone_size: .
j_call: TRBJ2-7
v_call: TRBV7-6
d_call: .

cdr3_nt: TGTGCCAGTAGTAAGGGGAGCTCCTACAATGAGCAGTTCTTC
cdr3_aa: CASSKGSSYNEQFF
clone_size: .
j_call: TRBJ2-1
v_call: TRBV19
d_call: .

cdr3_nt: TGTGCCAGCAGCTCTCACCGGGAGACCGCTAAAGAGACCCAGTACTTC
cdr3_aa: CASSSHRETAKETQYF
clone_size: .
j_call: TRBJ2-5
v_call: TRBV7-2
d_call: .